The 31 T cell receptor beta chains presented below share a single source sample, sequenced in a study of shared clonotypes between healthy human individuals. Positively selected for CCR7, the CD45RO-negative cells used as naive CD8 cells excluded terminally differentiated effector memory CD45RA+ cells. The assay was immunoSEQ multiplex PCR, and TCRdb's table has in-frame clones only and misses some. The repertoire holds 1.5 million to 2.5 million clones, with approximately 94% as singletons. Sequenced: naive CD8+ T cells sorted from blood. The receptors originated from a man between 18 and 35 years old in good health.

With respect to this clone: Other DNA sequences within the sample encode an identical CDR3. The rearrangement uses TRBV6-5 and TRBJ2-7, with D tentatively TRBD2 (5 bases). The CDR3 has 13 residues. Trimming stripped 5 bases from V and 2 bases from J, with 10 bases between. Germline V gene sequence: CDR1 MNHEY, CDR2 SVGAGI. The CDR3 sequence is CASSPTGTYEQYF. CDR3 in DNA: TGTGCCAGCAGTCCGACGGGAACCTACGAGCAGTACTTC.

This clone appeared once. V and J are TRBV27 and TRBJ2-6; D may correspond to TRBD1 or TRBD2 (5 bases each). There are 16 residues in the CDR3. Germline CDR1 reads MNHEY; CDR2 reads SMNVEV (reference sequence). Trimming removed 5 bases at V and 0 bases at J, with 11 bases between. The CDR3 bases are TGTGCCAGCAGTCGAGGGGCGGGCTCTGGGGCCAACGTCCTGACTTTC. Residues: CASSRGAGSGANVLTF.

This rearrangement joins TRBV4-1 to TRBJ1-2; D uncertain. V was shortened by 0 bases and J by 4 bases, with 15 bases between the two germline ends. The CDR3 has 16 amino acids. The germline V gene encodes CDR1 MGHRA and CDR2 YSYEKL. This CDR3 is CASSQDVGQEGYGYTF. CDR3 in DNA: TGCGCCAGCAGCCAAGATGTAGGCCAGGAGGGCTATGGCTACACCTTC.

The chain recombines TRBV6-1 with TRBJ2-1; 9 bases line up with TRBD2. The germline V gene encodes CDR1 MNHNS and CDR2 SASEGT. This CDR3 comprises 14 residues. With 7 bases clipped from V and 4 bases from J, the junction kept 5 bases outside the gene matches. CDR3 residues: CASNLAGAYNEQFF. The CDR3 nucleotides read TGTGCCAGCAACTTAGCGGGGGCATACAATGAGCAGTTCTTC.

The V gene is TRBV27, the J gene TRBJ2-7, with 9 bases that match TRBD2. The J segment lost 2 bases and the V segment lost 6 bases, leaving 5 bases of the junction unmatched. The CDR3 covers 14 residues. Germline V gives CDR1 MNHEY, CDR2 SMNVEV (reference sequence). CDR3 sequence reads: CASRTGTSPYEQYF. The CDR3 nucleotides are TGTGCCAGCAGAACCGGGACTAGCCCCTACGAGCAGTACTTC.

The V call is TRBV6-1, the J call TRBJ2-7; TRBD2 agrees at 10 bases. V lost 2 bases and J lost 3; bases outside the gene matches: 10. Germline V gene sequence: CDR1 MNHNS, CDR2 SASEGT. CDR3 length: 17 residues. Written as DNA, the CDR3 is TGTGCCAGCAGTGAACTAGCGGGAGTTTTAAGCATCTACGAGCAGTACTTC. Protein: CASSELAGVLSIYEQYF.

The CDR3 region has the DNA TGTGCCAGCTCGGAAGCCCCCGGACAGGGGAATGAAAAACTGTTTTTT. It is translated as CASSEAPGQGNEKLFF. The chain carries TRBV18 and TRBJ1-4; 9 nucleotides agree with TRBD1. V lost 6 bases and J lost 5; bases outside the gene matches: 10. In germline, CDR1 is KGHSH, CDR2 LQKENI. The CDR3 is 16 residues long.

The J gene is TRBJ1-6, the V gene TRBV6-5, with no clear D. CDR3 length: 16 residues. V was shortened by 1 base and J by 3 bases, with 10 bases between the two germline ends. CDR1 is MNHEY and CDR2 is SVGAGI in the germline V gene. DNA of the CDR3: TGTGCCAGCAGTTACTTGGTCGGCATCTATAATTCACCCCTCCACTTT. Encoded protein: CASSYLVGIYNSPLHF.

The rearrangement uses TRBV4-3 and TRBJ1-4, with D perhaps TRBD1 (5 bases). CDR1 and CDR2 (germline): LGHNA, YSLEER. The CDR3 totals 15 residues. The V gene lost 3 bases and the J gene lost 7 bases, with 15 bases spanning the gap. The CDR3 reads CASSHRRPRGEKLFF. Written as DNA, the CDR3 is TGCGCCAGCAGCCACAGGAGACCGAGGGGTGAAAAACTGTTTTTT.

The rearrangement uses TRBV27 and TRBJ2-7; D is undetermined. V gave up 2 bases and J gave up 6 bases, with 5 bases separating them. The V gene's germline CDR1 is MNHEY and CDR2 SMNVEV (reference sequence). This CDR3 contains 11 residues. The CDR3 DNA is TGTGCCAGCAGTTTACACGGCGAGCAGTACTTC. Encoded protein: CASSLHGEQYF.

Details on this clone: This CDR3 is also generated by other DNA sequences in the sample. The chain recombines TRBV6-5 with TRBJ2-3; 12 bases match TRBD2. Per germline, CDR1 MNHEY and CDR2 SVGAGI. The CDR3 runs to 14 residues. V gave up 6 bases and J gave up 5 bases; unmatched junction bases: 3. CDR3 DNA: TGTGCCAGCAGCCTGGGACTAGCGGGAGATACGCAGTATTTT. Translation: CASSLGLAGDTQYF.

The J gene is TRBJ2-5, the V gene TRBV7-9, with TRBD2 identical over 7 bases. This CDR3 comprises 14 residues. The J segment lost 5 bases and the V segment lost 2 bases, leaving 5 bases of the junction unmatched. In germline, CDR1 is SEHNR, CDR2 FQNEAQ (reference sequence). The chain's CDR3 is CASSLLAGAETQYF. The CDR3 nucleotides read TGTGCCAGCAGCTTATTAGCGGGTGCGGAGACCCAGTACTTC.

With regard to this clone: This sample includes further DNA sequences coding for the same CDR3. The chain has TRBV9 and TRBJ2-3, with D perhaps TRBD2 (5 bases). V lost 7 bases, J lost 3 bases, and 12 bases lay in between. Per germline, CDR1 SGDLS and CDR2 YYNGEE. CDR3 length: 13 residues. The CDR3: CASSSGGTDTQYF. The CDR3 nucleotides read TGTGCCAGCTCCAGCGGCGGTACAGATACGCAGTATTTT.

The CDR3 loop reads CASRGQGIYNEQFF. The CDR3, as DNA: TGCGCCAGCAGGGGACAGGGGATCTACAATGAGCAGTTCTTC. J is TRBJ2-1 and V is TRBV5-1; 10 bases are shared with TRBD1. There are 14 residues in the CDR3. V lost 5 bases to trimming and J lost 3 bases; unmatched junction nucleotides: 2. Germline V gene data show CDR1 as SGHRS and CDR2 as YFSETQ.

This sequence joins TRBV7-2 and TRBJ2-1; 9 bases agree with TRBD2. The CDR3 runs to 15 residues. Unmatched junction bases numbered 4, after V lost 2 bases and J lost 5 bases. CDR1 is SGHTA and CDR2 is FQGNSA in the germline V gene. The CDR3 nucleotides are TGTGCCAGCAGCTTAATGTCTAGCGGGAACAATGAGCAGTTCTTC. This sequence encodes CASSLMSSGNNEQFF.

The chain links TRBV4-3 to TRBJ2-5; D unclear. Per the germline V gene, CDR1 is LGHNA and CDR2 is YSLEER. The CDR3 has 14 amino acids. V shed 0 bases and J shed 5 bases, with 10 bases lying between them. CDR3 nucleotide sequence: TGCGCCAGCAGCCAAGATCTGGGTCCGGAGACCCAGTACTTC. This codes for CASSQDLGPETQYF.

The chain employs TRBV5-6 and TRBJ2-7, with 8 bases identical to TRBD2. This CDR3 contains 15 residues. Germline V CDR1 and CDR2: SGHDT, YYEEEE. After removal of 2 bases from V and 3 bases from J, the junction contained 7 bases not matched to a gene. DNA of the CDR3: TGTGCCAGCAGCTTCGGGGGGGCCACCCTCTACGAGCAGTACTTC. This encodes CASSFGGATLYEQYF.

In DNA, the CDR3 is TGTGCCAGCAGCCCCCGTGGGACTAAAGAGACCCAGTACTTC. Protein sequence: CASSPRGTKETQYF. The chain recombines TRBV9 with TRBJ2-5; 7 positions match TRBD2. Per germline, CDR1 SGDLS and CDR2 YYNGEE. The CDR3 consists of 14 residues. The ends lost 4 bases at V and 3 bases at J; junction bases unmatched: 6.

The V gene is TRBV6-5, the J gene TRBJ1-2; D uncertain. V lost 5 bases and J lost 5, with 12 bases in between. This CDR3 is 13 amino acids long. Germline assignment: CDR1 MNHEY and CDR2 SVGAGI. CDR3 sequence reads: CASSDVDNYGYTF. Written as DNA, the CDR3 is TGTGCCAGCAGTGATGTAGACAATTATGGCTACACCTTC.

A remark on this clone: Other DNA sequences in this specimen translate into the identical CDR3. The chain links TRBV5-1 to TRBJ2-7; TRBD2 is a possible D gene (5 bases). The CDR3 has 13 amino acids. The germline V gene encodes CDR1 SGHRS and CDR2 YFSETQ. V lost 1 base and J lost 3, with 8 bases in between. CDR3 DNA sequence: TGCGCCAGCAGCTTGCAAGCGGACTACGAGCAGTACTTC. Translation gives CASSLQADYEQYF.

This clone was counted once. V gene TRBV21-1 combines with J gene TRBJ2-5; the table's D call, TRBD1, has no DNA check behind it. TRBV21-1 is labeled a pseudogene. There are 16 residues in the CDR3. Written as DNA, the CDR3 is TGTGCCAGCAGCAAAGGGGACAGGCTGTACCAAGAGACCCAGTACTTC. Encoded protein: CASSKGDRLYQETQYF.

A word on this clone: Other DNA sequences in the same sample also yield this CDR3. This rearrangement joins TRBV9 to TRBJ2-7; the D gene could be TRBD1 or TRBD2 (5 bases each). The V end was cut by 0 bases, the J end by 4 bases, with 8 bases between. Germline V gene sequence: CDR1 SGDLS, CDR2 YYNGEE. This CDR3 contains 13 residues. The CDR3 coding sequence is TGTGCCAGCAGCGTAGGGGACGTTTACGAGCAGTACTTC. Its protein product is CASSVGDVYEQYF.

The CDR3 loop reads CASSYKGLDDEQYF. In DNA, the CDR3 is TGTGCCAGCAGTTACAAGGGACTGGATGACGAGCAGTACTTC. The genes are TRBV6-6 and TRBJ2-7; possibly TRBD2 for D (6 bases). V lost 2 bases and J lost 5, with 13 bases in between. Germline loops: CDR1 MNHNY, CDR2 SVGAGI (reference sequence). The CDR3 covers 14 residues.

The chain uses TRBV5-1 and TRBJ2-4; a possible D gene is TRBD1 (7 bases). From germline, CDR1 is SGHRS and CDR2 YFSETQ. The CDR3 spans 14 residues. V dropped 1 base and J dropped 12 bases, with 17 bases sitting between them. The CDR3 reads CASSLSGTAGYQYF. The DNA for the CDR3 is TGCGCCAGCAGCTTGTCCGGGACAGCGGGTTATCAGTACTTC.

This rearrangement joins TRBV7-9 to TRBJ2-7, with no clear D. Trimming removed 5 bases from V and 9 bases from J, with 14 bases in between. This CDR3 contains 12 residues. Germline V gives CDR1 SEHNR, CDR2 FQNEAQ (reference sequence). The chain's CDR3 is CASSPPHSGQYF. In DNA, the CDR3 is TGTGCCAGCAGCCCCCCCCACTCAGGGCAGTACTTC.

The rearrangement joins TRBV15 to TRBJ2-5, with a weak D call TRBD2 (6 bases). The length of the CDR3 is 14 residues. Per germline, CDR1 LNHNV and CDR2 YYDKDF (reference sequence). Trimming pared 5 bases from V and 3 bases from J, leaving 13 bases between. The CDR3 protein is CATSVRDSEETQYF. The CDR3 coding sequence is TGTGCCACCAGCGTGAGGGACTCAGAAGAGACCCAGTACTTC.

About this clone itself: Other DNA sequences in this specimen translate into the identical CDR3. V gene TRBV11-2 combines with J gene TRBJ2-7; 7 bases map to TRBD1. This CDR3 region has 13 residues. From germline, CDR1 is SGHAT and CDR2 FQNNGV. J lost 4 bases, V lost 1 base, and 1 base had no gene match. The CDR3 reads CASSLGTGYEQYF. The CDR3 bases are TGTGCCAGCAGCTTAGGGACAGGATACGAGCAGTACTTC.

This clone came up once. Here the CDR3 DNA reads TGTGCCAGTAGTATTGATCGGGCAGTTCGGTATGGCTACACCTTC. Protein: CASSIDRAVRYGYTF. The gene calls are TRBV19 and TRBJ1-2; no reliable D call. The CDR3 runs 15 residues. Per the germline V gene, CDR1 is LNHDA and CDR2 is SQIVND (reference sequence). Trimming removed 3 bases at V and 5 bases at J, with 16 bases between. Full variable domain (outside the CDR3, taken from reference TRBV19 and TRBJ1-2): DGGITQSPKYLFRKEGQNVTLSCEQNLNHDAMYWYRQDPGQGLRLIYYSQIVNDFQKGDIAEGYSVSREKKESFPLTVTSAQKNPTAFYLCASSIDRAVRYGYTFGSGTRLTVV.

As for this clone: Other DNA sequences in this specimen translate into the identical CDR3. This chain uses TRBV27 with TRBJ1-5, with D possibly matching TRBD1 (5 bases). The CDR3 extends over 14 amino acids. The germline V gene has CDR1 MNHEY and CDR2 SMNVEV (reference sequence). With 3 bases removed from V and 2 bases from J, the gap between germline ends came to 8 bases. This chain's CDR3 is CASSLRDGNQPQHF. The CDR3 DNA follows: TGTGCCAGCAGTTTGCGGGACGGCAATCAGCCCCAGCATTTT.

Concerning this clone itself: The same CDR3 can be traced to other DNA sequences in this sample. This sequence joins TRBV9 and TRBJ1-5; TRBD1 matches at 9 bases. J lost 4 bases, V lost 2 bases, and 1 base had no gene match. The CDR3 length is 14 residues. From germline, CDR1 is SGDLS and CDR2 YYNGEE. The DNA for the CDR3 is TGTGCCAGCAGCGTGGGACAGGGAAATCAGCCCCAGCATTTT. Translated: CASSVGQGNQPQHF.

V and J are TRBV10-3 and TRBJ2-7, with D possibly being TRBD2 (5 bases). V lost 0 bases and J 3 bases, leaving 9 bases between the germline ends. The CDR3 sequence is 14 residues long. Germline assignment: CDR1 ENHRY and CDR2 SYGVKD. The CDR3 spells CAISESEDLYEQYF. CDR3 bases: TGTGCCATCAGTGAGTCGGAGGATCTCTACGAGCAGTACTTC.